In its sample, the clone carrying this T cell receptor beta chain was seen a few times. This record comes from a study of CD8+ T cells in alopecia areata. Extracted RNA was reverse transcribed into cDNA, the sequencing template. Clones were sequenced by immunoSEQ multiplex PCR, and TCRdb holds only the in-frame ones, with some missing. The data hold 110,000 to 150,000 clones, with about three fifths observed a single time. It was from alopecia areata patients that lesional scalp punch biopsies and peripheral blood were collected. This CDR3 has 13 residues. CDR1 SGHDT and CDR2 YYEEEE come from the germline V gene. Trimming cost V 4 bases and J 1 base, with 8 bases left between them.

The clonotype was recovered from a human donor with alopecia areata. V and J are TRBV5-6 and TRBJ2-5; D remains ambiguous. The source was CD4+ T cells sorted from blood, collected at week 0. The CDR3 spells CASSPGGQETQYF. CDR3 nucleotides: TGTGCCAGCAGCCCGGGCGGCCAAGAGACCCAGTACTTC.